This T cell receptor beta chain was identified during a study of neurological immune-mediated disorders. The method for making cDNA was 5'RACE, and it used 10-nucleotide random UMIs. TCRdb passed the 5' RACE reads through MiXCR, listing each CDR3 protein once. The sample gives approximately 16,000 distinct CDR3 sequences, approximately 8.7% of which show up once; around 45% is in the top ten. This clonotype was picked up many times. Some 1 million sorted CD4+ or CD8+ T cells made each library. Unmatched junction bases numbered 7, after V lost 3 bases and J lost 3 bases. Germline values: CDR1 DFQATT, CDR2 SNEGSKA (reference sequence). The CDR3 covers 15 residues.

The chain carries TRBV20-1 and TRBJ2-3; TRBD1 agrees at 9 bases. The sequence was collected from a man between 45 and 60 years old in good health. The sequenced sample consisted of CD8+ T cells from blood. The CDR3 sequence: CSASFPGQGTDTQYF. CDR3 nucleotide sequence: TGCAGTGCTAGTTTTCCGGGACAGGGTACAGATACGCAGTATTTT.